The source of this TCR beta chain is a study of cytomegalovirus exposure and HLA in healthy donors. In regard to this clone: Its antigen is undetermined.

Germline V gene data show CDR1 as SGHAT and CDR2 as FQNNGV. The CDR3 has 15 residues. V shed 5 bases and J shed 9 bases, with 17 bases lying between them. PCR primers comprised 60 Vbeta and 13 Jbeta primers. TCRdb's copy holds only in-frame clones and misses some; the assay was immunoSEQ multiplex PCR. The table lists about 180,000 clones, approximately 80% of them singletons, with more than 0.4% in the top ten. Study results and limitations: A further, later analysis showed that HLA-associated TCR beta chains (compared with equally common others) were more clonally expanded. The authors judged a highly shared variant cluster likely a sequencing artifact.

The TCR comes from a woman between 45 and 65 years old in good health and CMV-seronegative. J is TRBJ1-6 and V is TRBV11-2; a possible D gene is TRBD1 (6 bases). The sequencing input was PBMCs. The CDR3 nucleotides read TGTGCCAGCAGCCCAAGACAGGCATGGGGTTCACCCCTCCACTTT. Translated: CASSPRQAWGSPLHF.